A single sample gave rise to the 27 T cell receptor beta chains below, sequenced in a study of shared T cell receptors in the human thymus. The assay was immunoSEQ multiplex PCR, and TCRdb's table has in-frame clones only and misses some. Among about 660,000 clones listed, roughly 86% were seen once. The data were also submitted as part of a second study, on human thymus T cells.

Sequenced: thymocytes. The origin of the receptors is a boy under three years old with a congenital heart defect.

V usage is TRBV19 and J usage is TRBJ1-1; D is unresolved. CDR3 length equals 16 residues. The V gene's germline CDR1 is LNHDA and CDR2 SQIVND (reference sequence). V dropped 3 bases and J dropped 0 bases, with 14 bases sitting between them. CDR3 residues: CASSIPGVSVNTEAFF. The DNA for the CDR3 is TGTGCCAGTAGTATCCCCGGGGTTTCGGTGAACACTGAAGCTTTCTTT.

The chain combines TRBV25-1 with TRBJ2-3; the D is unclear. Germline lookup yields CDR1 MGHDK and CDR2 SYGVNS. The CDR3 spans 13 residues. V lost 6 bases, J lost 6 bases, and 13 bases lay in between. The CDR3 coding sequence is TGTGCCAGCAGGGAAGTAGAAGTGGATACGCAGTATTTT. Protein product: CASREVEVDTQYF.

This sequence joins TRBV2 and TRBJ2-5; TRBD1 matches at 9 bases. The CDR3 sequence is 14 residues long. The germline V gene has CDR1 SNHLY and CDR2 FYNNEI. The V and J ends lost 5 bases and 1 base, in that order; junction bases with no gene match: 2. The CDR3 nucleotides are TGTGCCAGCAGTTGGGACAGGGCCCAAGAGACCCAGTACTTC. This codes for CASSWDRAQETQYF.

The chain is built from TRBV7-9 and TRBJ2-1; perhaps TRBD1 as D (6 bases). Germline V gene lookup returns CDR1 SEHNR and CDR2 FQNEAQ (reference sequence). Trimming removed 5 bases at V and 4 bases at J, with 12 bases between. This CDR3 has 14 residues. The DNA of the CDR3 is TGTGCCAGCAGCCAAAGGACAGCTTACAATGAGCAGTTCTTC. Translated, it gives CASSQRTAYNEQFF. Complete variable domain (other parts from reference TRBV7-9 and TRBJ2-1): DTGVSQNPRHKITKRGQNVTFRCDPISEHNRLYWYRQTLGQGPEFLTYFQNEAQLEKSRLLSDRFSAERPKGSFSTLEIQRTEQGDSAMYLCASSQRTAYNEQFFGPGTRLTVL.

The genes are TRBV2 and TRBJ2-2, with 11 positions matching TRBD2. This CDR3 comprises 19 residues. V was pared by 4 bases and J by 5 bases, with 15 bases of the junction left unmatched. In germline, CDR1 is SNHLY, CDR2 FYNNEI. The CDR3 DNA reads as TGTGCCAGCAGTGGAGCGTCTAGCGGGGGGAAGGAAGGGACCGGGGAGCTGTTTTTT. It yields the protein CASSGASSGGKEGTGELFF.

V is TRBV7-3 and J is TRBJ2-3; D is possibly TRBD1 (5 bases). There are 16 residues in the CDR3. The germline V gene has CDR1 SGHTA and CDR2 FQGTGA. Trimming cost V 1 base and J 11 bases, with 22 bases left between them. The CDR3 DNA follows: TGTGCCAGCAGCTTAATCTCCGTCGCCGACAGTCCTTGGCAGTATTTT. It yields the protein CASSLISVADSPWQYF.

V is TRBV28 and J is TRBJ2-7; a weak D match, TRBD2 (7 bases). Between the trimmed V and J ends, which lost 6 bases and 4 bases, there was a span of 22 bases. Germline assignment: CDR1 MDHEN and CDR2 SYDVKM. CDR3 length: 16 amino acids. The CDR3 sequence: CASSPTEGGNWYEQYF. In DNA form, the CDR3 reads TGTGCCAGCAGCCCCACGGAGGGGGGGAATTGGTACGAGCAGTACTTC.

CDR3 DNA sequence: TGTGCCAGCAGTCAGGACAGGGGGCCTTACGAGCAGTACTTC. Translating gives CASSQDRGPYEQYF. The chain combines TRBV6-7 with TRBJ2-7; 11 positions match TRBD1. TRBV6-7 qualifies as an ORF whose function is uncertain. V shed 5 bases and J 4 bases; nucleotides not matched to a gene: 4. The CDR3 contains 14 residues.

This sequence joins TRBV2 and TRBJ2-2, with D unresolved. The CDR3 covers 13 residues. CDR1 SNHLY and CDR2 FYNNEI come from the germline V gene. V dropped 7 bases and J dropped 9 bases, with 15 bases sitting between them. CDR3 DNA sequence: TGTGCCAGCAACCAAGCGTCGAACCGGGAGCTGTTTTTT. Protein product: CASNQASNRELFF.

The V gene is TRBV28, the J gene TRBJ2-7; the match to TRBD1 covers 7 bases. V was pared by 4 bases and J by 4 bases, with 22 bases of the junction left unmatched. CDR1 is MDHEN and CDR2 is SYDVKM in the germline V gene. CDR3 length: 19 amino acids. Here the CDR3 reads CASSSHPKPRDSHGYEQYF. The CDR3 coding sequence is TGTGCCAGCAGTTCTCACCCAAAACCCCGGGACAGTCACGGGTACGAGCAGTACTTC. The full variable domain, in which reference TRBV28 and TRBJ2-7 provide the parts outside the CDR3, is DVKVTQSSRYLVKRTGEKVFLECVQDMDHENMFWYRQDPGLGLRLIYFSYDVKMKEKGDIPEGYSVSREKKERFSLILESASTNQTSMYLCASSSHPKPRDSHGYEQYFGPGTRLTVT.

The chain couples TRBV4-3 to TRBJ1-6; D unclear. The length of the CDR3 is 15 residues. The germline gives CDR1 LGHNA, CDR2 YSLEER. V was pared by 1 base and J by 4 bases, with 8 bases between. CDR3 protein: CASSQVTYYNSPLHF. The CDR3 DNA sequence: TGCGCCAGCAGCCAAGTGACATATTATAATTCACCCCTCCACTTT.

Remarks on this clone: Other DNA sequences in the same sample also yield this CDR3. The chain recombines TRBV5-4 with TRBJ1-5, with D maybe TRBD1 (5 bases). V lost 5 bases and J 5 bases, leaving 11 bases between the germline ends. This CDR3 is 13 amino acids long. Germline V CDR1 and CDR2: SGHNT, YYREEE (reference sequence). In DNA, the CDR3 is TGTGCCAGCAGTCTGGGGGGGGATCAGCCCCAGCATTTT. This codes for CASSLGGDQPQHF.

This rearrangement joins TRBV28 to TRBJ1-1; D not resolved. V was clipped by 3 bases and J by 3 bases, with 17 bases between them. Per germline, CDR1 MDHEN and CDR2 SYDVKM. This CDR3 region has 16 residues. CDR3 DNA: TGTGCCAGCAGTTTTCTATCGGGTTGTAACGACACTGAAGCTTTCTTT. Protein: CASSFLSGCNDTEAFF.

The rearrangement joins TRBV9 to TRBJ2-1; D is uncertain. V shed 0 bases and J shed 5 bases, with 15 bases lying between them. Germline V gives CDR1 SGDLS, CDR2 YYNGEE. This CDR3 has 16 amino acids. The CDR3 DNA reads as TGTGCCAGCAGCGTAGAAGCGACGGGTTGGAACAATGAGCAGTTCTTC. It encodes CASSVEATGWNNEQFF.

The chain links TRBV10-3 to TRBJ2-7; 10 bases agree with TRBD1. J lost 8 bases, V lost 4 bases, and 11 bases had no gene match. The CDR3 totals 15 residues. Germline CDR1 ENHRY, CDR2 SYGVKD. Written as DNA, the CDR3 is TGTGCCATCAGTGGCCCGGGACAGGGGTATGTTAAGCAGTACTTC. This codes for CAISGPGQGYVKQYF.

The chain's CDR3 is CAWSIPGQPLNTEAFF. CDR3 coding DNA: TGTGCCTGGAGTATTCCGGGACAGCCGCTGAACACTGAAGCTTTCTTT. The chain has TRBV30 and TRBJ1-1; 7 positions match TRBD1. This CDR3 is 16 amino acids long. V was pared by 2 bases and J by 0 bases, with 9 bases of the junction left unmatched. Germline CDR1 and CDR2: GTSNPN and SVGIG (reference sequence).

V usage is TRBV6-9 and J usage is TRBJ1-5; 7 bases align to TRBD1. The V and J ends lost 2 bases and 2 bases, in that order; junction bases with no gene match: 6. Germline values: CDR1 MNHGY, CDR2 SVAAGI. This CDR3 is 16 amino acids long. In DNA, the CDR3 is TGTGCCAGCAGTTATATAGGGACAGAGGGCAATCAGCCCCAGCATTTT. Translating gives CASSYIGTEGNQPQHF.

The genes are TRBV10-2 and TRBJ1-1; D perhaps matches TRBD1 (6 bases). The CDR3 runs to 15 residues. V lost 8 bases, J lost 0 bases, and 16 bases lay in between. Germline CDR1 reads WSHSY; CDR2 reads SAAADI. CDR3: CASATEDSLNTEAFF. CDR3 sequence (DNA): TGCGCCAGCGCTACAGAGGACAGCCTGAACACTGAAGCTTTCTTT.

The rearrangement uses TRBV7-6 and TRBJ2-2; weak D call: TRBD2 (5 bases). Germline values: CDR1 SGHVS, CDR2 FNYEAQ. V was shortened by 5 bases and J by 4 bases, with 11 bases between the two germline ends. CDR3 length: 14 amino acids. The CDR3 here is CASSLRLPTGELFF. The CDR3 coding sequence is TGTGCCAGCAGCCTACGACTACCCACCGGGGAGCTGTTTTTT.

This chain connects TRBV28 to TRBJ1-2; maybe TRBD1 (6 bases). The CDR3 consists of 18 residues. The germline gives CDR1 MDHEN, CDR2 SYDVKM. V lost 5 bases to trimming and J lost 3 bases, with 25 bases between them. The CDR3 region is CASSQISEGGAIDYGYTF. CDR3 nucleotide sequence: TGTGCCAGCAGTCAAATATCAGAGGGGGGGGCAATTGACTATGGCTACACCTTC.

This rearrangement joins TRBV28 to TRBJ1-5, with D tentatively TRBD1 (6 bases). The germline V gene has CDR1 MDHEN and CDR2 SYDVKM. This CDR3 comprises 16 residues. The V and J ends lost 5 bases and 1 base respectively, with 15 bases between them. CDR3 sequence (DNA): TGTGCCAGCAGTGAGGCGGGGGGCAGGAGCAATCAGCCCCAGCATTTT. Its translation: CASSEAGGRSNQPQHF.

V gene TRBV7-9 combines with J gene TRBJ1-5; D unresolved. V shed 3 bases and J shed 3 bases, with 6 bases lying between them. Germline V gene sequence: CDR1 SEHNR, CDR2 FQNEAQ (reference sequence). The CDR3 length is 13 residues. CDR3 amino acids: CASSFQINQPQHF. The CDR3 DNA reads TGTGCCAGCAGCTTCCAGATCAATCAGCCCCAGCATTTT.

The V call is TRBV14, the J call TRBJ2-7, with 7 bases matching TRBD1. The V and J ends lost 1 base and 6 bases, in that order; junction bases with no gene match: 6. This CDR3 has 14 amino acids. CDR1 is SGHDN and CDR2 is FVKESK in the germline V gene. The CDR3 reads CASSQARQGCEQYF. Written as DNA, the CDR3 is TGTGCCAGCAGCCAAGCGAGACAGGGCTGCGAGCAGTACTTC.

V and J are TRBV4-3 and TRBJ1-2; D is ambiguous. The germline V and J ends were trimmed by 4 bases and 1 base, with 7 bases remaining between them. CDR1 LGHNA and CDR2 YSLEER come from the germline V gene. The CDR3 contains 13 residues. The CDR3 DNA sequence: TGCGCCAGCAGCCCCAGGAATAACTATGGCTACACCTTC. Its protein is CASSPRNNYGYTF.

This chain links TRBV10-3 with TRBJ2-3, with TRBD1 identical over 10 bases. This CDR3 spans 14 amino acids. The V gene's germline CDR1 is ENHRY and CDR2 SYGVKD. The J segment lost 4 bases and the V segment lost 4 bases, leaving 2 bases of the junction unmatched. The CDR3: CAISGDRGADTQYF. Here the CDR3 DNA reads TGTGCCATCAGTGGGGACAGGGGCGCAGATACGCAGTATTTT.

This clone has a single count. This chain links TRBV7-2 with TRBJ2-7, with 10 positions matching TRBD2. This CDR3 has 16 residues. CDR1 SGHTA and CDR2 FQGNSA come from the germline V gene. Germline trimming cut 1 base from V and 2 bases from J; bases unmatched to any gene: 5. Written as DNA, the CDR3 is TGTGCCAGCAGCTTAGGTCTAGCGGGGGCTACCTACGAGCAGTACTTC. The encoded protein is CASSLGLAGATYEQYF.

CDR3 region: CASRGTESSYNSPLHF. DNA for the CDR3: TGTGCCAGCAGGGGGACAGAGAGCTCCTATAATTCACCCCTCCACTTT. The V call is TRBV7-9, the J call TRBJ1-6, with 7 bases fitting TRBD1. This CDR3 is built from 16 residues. Germline-derived CDR1 and CDR2 are SEHNR and FQNEAQ (reference sequence). V dropped 6 bases and J dropped 0; count of bases not matched to a gene: 5. The whole variable domain, filled in from reference TRBV7-9 and TRBJ1-6, reads DTGVSQNPRHKITKRGQNVTFRCDPISEHNRLYWYRQTLGQGPEFLTYFQNEAQLEKSRLLSDRFSAERPKGSFSTLEIQRTEQGDSAMYLCASRGTESSYNSPLHFGNGTRLTVT.